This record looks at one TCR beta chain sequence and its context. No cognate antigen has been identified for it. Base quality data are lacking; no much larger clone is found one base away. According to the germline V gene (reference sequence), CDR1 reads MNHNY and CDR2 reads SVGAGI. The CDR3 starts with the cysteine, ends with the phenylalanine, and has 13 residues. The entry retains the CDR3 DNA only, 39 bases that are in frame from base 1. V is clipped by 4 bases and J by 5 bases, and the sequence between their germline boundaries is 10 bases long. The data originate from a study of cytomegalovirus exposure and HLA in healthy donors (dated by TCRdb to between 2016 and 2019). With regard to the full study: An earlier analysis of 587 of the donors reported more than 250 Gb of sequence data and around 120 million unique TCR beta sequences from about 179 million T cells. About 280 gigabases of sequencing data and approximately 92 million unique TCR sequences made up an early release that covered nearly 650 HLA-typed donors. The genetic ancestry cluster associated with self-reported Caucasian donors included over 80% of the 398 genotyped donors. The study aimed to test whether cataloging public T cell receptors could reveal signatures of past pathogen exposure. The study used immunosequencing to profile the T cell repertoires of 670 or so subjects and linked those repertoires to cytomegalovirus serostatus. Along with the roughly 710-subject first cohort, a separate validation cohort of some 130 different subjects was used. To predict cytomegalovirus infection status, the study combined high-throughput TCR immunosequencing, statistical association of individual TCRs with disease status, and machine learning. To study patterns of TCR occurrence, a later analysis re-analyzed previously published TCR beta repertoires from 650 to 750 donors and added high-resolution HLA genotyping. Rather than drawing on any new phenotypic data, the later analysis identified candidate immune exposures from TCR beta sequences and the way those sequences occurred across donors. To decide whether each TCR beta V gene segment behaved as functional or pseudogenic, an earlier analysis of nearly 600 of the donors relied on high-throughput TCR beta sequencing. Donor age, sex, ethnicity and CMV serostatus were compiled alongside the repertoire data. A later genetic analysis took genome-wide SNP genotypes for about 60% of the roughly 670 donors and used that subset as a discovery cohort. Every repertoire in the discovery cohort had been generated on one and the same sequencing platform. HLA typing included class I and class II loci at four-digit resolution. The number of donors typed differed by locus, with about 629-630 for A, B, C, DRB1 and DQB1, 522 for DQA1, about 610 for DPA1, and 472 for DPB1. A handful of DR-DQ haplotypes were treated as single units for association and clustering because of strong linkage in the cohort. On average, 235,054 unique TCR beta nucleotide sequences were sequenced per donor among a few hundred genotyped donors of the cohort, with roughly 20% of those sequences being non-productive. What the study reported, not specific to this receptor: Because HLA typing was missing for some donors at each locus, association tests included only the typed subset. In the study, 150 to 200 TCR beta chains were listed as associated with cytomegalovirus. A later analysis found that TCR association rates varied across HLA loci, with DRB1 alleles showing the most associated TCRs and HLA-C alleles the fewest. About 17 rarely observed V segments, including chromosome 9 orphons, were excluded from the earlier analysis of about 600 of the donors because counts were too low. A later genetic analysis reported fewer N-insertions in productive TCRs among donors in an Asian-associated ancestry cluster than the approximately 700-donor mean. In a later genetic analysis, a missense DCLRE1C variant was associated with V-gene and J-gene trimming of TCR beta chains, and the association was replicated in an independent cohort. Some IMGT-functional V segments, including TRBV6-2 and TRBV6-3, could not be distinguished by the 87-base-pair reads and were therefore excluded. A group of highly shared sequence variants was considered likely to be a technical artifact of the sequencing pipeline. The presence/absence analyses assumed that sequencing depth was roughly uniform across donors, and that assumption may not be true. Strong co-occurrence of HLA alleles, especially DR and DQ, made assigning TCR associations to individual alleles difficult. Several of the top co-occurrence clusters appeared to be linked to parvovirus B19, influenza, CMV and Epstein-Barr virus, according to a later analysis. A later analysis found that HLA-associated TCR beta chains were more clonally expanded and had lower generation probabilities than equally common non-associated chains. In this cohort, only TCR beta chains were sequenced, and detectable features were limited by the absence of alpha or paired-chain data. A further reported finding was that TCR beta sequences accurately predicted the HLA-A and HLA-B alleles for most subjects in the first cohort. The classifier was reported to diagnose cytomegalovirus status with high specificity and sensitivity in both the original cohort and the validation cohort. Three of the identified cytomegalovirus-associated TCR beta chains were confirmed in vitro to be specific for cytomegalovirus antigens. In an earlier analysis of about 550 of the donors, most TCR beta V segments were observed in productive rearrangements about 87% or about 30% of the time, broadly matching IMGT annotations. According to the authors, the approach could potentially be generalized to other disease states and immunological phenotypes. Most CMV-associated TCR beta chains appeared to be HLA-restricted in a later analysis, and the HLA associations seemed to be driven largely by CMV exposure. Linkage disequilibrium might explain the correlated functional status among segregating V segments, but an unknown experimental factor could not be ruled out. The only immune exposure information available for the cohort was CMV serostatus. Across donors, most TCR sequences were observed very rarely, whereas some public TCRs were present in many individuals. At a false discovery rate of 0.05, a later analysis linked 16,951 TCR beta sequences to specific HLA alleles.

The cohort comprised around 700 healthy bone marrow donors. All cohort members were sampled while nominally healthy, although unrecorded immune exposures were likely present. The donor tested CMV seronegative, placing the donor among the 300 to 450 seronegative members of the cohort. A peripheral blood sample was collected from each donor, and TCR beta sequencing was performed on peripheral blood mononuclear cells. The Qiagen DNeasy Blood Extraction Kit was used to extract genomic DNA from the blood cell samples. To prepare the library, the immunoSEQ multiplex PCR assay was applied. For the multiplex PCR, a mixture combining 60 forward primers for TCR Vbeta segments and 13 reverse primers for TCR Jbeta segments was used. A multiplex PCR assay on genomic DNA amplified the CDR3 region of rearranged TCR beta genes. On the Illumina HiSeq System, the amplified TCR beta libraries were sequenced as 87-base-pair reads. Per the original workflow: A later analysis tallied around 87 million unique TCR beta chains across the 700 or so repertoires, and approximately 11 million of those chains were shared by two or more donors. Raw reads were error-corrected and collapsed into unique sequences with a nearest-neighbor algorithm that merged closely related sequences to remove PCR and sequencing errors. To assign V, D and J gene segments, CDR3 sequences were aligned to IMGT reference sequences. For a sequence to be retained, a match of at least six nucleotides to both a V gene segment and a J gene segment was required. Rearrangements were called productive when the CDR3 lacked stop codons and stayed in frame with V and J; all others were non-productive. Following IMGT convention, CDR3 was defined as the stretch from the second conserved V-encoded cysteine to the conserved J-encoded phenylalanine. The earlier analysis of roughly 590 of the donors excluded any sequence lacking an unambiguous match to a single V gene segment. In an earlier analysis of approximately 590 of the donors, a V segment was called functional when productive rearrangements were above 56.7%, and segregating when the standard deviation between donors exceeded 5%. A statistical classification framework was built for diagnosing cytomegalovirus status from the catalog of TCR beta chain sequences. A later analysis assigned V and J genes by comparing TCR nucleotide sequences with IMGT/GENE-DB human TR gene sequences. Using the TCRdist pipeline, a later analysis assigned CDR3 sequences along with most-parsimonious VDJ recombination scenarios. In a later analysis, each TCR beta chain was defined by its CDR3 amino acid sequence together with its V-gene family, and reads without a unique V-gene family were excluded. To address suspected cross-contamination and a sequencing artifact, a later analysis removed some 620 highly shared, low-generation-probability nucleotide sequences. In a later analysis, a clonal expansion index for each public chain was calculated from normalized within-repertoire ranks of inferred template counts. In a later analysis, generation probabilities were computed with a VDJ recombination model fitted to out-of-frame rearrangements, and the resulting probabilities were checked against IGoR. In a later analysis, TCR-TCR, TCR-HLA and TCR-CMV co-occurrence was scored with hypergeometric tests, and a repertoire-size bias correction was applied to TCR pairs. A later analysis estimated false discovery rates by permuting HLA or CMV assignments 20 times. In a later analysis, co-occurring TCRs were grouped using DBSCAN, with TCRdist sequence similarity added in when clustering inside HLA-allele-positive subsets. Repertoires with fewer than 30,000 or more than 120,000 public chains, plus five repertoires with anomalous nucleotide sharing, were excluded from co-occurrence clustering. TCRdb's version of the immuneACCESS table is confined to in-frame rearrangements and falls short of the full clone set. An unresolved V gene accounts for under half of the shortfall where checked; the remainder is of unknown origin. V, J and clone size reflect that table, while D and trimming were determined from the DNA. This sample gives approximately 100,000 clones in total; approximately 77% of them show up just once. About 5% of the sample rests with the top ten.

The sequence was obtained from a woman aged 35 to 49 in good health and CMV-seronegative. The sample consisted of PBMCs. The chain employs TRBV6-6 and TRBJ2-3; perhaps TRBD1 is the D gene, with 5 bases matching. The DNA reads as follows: TGTGCCAGCAGTTTGGAACAGGAAGATACGCAGTATTTT. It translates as CASSLEQEDTQYF.